The 9 T cell receptor beta chains presented below share a single source sample, sequenced in a study of blood T cell repertoires in COVID-19. This table comes from immunoSEQ multiplex PCR, and its TCRdb copy is limited to in-frame clones, with some not included. In the table there are approximately 350,000 clones, roughly 90% of which are singletons. Sequenced input: peripheral blood. These TCRs come from a woman aged 25 to 39 with COVID-19, enrolled during active disease.

The chain combines TRBV5-4 with TRBJ1-1, with D perhaps TRBD1 (6 bases). Trimming cost V 4 bases and J 0 bases, with 19 bases left between them. The CDR3 is 17 amino acids. Germline V gene data show CDR1 as SGHNT and CDR2 as YYREEE (reference sequence). The CDR3: CASSPERGALMNTEAFF. CDR3 sequence (DNA): TGTGCCAGCAGCCCCGAACGGGGGGCCTTGATGAACACTGAAGCTTTCTTT. Filled out from reference TRBV5-4 and TRBJ1-1, the complete variable domain reads ETGVTQSPTHLIKTRGQQVTLRCSSQSGHNTVSWYQQALGQGPQFIFQYYREEENGRGNFPPRFSGLQFPNYSSELNVNALELDDSALYLCASSPERGALMNTEAFFGQGTRLTVV.

The chain employs TRBV2 and TRBJ1-1; unclear D gene. CDR3 length: 13 amino acids. Trimming stripped 6 bases from V and 5 bases from J, with 13 bases between. CDR1 and CDR2 from the germline V gene are SNHLY and FYNNEI. The DNA for the CDR3 is TGTGCCAGCAGGCCCGTCCCGGGGACTGAAGCTTTCTTT. Its protein is CASRPVPGTEAFF.

This chain joins TRBV5-3 and TRBJ2-2; TRBD2 agrees at 15 bases. TRBV5-3 is labeled an ORF, and its function is uncertain. This CDR3 has 18 residues. The ends lost 4 bases at V and 3 bases at J; junction bases unmatched: 7. The CDR3, as DNA: TGTGCCAGAAGCCCGGGACTAGCGGGAGGTTTGTACACCGGGGAGCTGTTTTTT. It yields the protein CARSPGLAGGLYTGELFF.

A few counts support this clone. The chain joins TRBV19 to TRBJ2-7, with no clear D. The germline V and J ends were trimmed by 5 bases and 6 bases, with 11 bases remaining between them. Germline V CDR1 and CDR2: LNHDA, SQIVND (reference sequence). The CDR3 covers 12 residues. CDR3 DNA: TGTGCCAGTAGTCAGTACCCTCGCGAGCAGTACTTC. Its translation is CASSQYPREQYF.

The chain couples TRBV7-2 to TRBJ1-2; 8 bases align to TRBD1. V lost 1 base, J lost 1 base, and 5 bases stayed unmatched. CDR3 size: 16 residues. The V gene's germline CDR1 is SGHTA and CDR2 FQGNSA. The CDR3 nucleotides read TGTGCCAGCAGCTTAGGGGGGACAGGTCGTAACTATGGCTACACCTTC. Translating it yields CASSLGGTGRNYGYTF.

This clone showed up just once. The rearrangement joins TRBV7-2 to TRBJ2-1; 8 nucleotides agree with TRBD2. Germline CDR1 SGHTA, CDR2 FQGNSA. J lost 6 bases, V lost 1 base, and 11 bases had no gene match. This CDR3 is 17 amino acids long. In DNA form, the CDR3 reads TGTGCCAGCAGCTTAGGGTTGGCTCTAGCGGGCCTCAATGAGCAGTTCTTC. Its translation: CASSLGLALAGLNEQFF.

About this clone: At one end, the junction sequence differs from germline, possibly due to a read error. The chain has TRBV3-1 (or the pseudogene TRBV3-2) and TRBJ2-5; 8 bases are a match to TRBD1. The germline CDR1 and CDR2 sequences are LGHDT and YNNKEL (reference sequence). This CDR3 is built from 14 residues. The CDR3 bases are TGTGCCTGCAGCCAACGGGACAGGCAAGAGACCCAGTACTTC. This gives the protein CACSQRDRQETQYF.

This rearrangement joins TRBV5-5 to TRBJ2-1; 9 positions match TRBD2. The CDR3 runs to 17 residues. With V trimmed by 0 bases and J by 3 bases, 7 bases remained unmatched. CDR1 SGHKS and CDR2 YYEKEE come from the germline V gene (reference sequence). This chain's CDR3 is CASSLALAGARYNEQFF. CDR3 in DNA: TGTGCCAGCAGCTTGGCCTTAGCGGGGGCGCGCTACAATGAGCAGTTCTTC.

This sequence joins TRBV5-5 and TRBJ2-2; D might be TRBD2 (6 bases). The germline V and J ends were trimmed by 4 bases and 5 bases, with 9 bases remaining between them. This CDR3 has 13 amino acids. Germline CDR1 and CDR2: SGHKS and YYEKEE (reference sequence). The CDR3 DNA reads as TGTGCCAGCAGCGTGGGGACTACCGGGGAGCTGTTTTTT. Protein: CASSVGTTGELFF.